Listed below are T cell receptor beta chains from one sample, sequenced in a study of T cell repertoires in cytomegalovirus infection. These receptors lack a known antigen. TCRdb re-called the reads with MiXCR, one entry per CDR3 protein. Altogether tens of thousands of distinct CDR3 sequences are present, under 20% being singletons, with the ten largest covering 53%. Material: CD8+ T cells from cultured PBMCs, obtained from culture after CMV antigen stimulation. The receptors derive from a human donor in good health (CMV status not recorded). Some clones in this sample may be carry-over from other donors' samples. CDR3s include the opening cysteine and the closing phenylalanine or tryptophan. A D gene is named only where the DNA matches it firmly. For some rows the clone size is stated as once, few or many, or as a class when expanded; others skip it.

V gene,clone size,J gene,D gene,CDR3 protein,CDR3 DNA
TRBV6-1,NA,TRBJ2-7,TRBD1,CASSEIGRDRDEQYF,TGTGCCAGCAGTGAAATCGGTCGGGACAGGGACGAGCAGTACTTC
TRBV23-1,NA,TRBJ1-1,TRBD1,CASSQRTGPGILNTEAFF,TGCGCCAGCAGTCAAAGGACAGGACCCGGGATATTGAACACTGAAGCTTTCTTT
TRBV14,NA,TRBJ1-2,TRBD1,CASSPNGQENGYTF,TGTGCCAGCAGCCCAAACGGACAGGAGAATGGCTACACCTTC
TRBV19,many,TRBJ1-1,NA,CASSIGINTYTEAFF,TGTGCCAGTAGTATAGGGATCAATACATACACTGAAGCTTTCTTT
TRBV7-6,many,TRBJ2-7,TRBD2,CASSLVSKAGVVREQYF,TGTGCCAGCAGCTTAGTGAGTAAGGCGGGAGTTGTGCGCGAGCAGTACTTC
TRBV29-1,NA,TRBJ2-1,TRBD2,CSVGLAGGGYNEQFF,TGCAGCGTTGGACTAGCGGGAGGGGGGTACAATGAGCAGTTCTTC
TRBV7-9,many,TRBJ2-6,NA,CASSLVGKRPSGANVLTF,TGTGCCAGCAGCTTAGTGGGCAAGAGGCCCTCTGGGGCCAACGTCCTGACTTTC
TRBV24-1,NA,TRBJ2-2,NA,CATSVRAFGELFF,TGTGCCACCAGTGTTCGAGCTTTCGGGGAGCTGTTTTTT
TRBV27,NA,TRBJ1-1,NA,CASSPAGAGTEAFF,TGTGCCAGCAGCCCAGCTGGTGCGGGCACTGAAGCTTTCTTT
TRBV9,few,TRBJ2-1,TRBD2,CASSVRPGTSGGALEQFF,TGTGCCAGCAGCGTAAGGCCCGGGACTAGCGGGGGGGCGTTGGAGCAGTTCTTC
TRBV27,few,TRBJ1-1,TRBD1,CASRQAGGANTEAFF,TGTGCCAGCAGACAGGCAGGGGGCGCAAACACTGAAGCTTTCTTT
TRBV6-6,few,TRBJ2-1,NA,CASTTPNGRRGWEQFF,TGTGCCAGCACTACTCCCAACGGGCGACGGGGTTGGGAGCAGTTCTTC
TRBV27,few,TRBJ2-7,TRBD1,CASSGTGFYEQYF,TGTGCCAGCTCCGGGACAGGGTTCTACGAGCAGTACTTC
TRBV19,many,TRBJ2-3,TRBD1,CASSGGTGSDTQYF,TGTGCCAGTAGTGGAGGGACAGGTTCAGATACGCAGTATTTT
TRBV4-1,few,TRBJ1-1,NA,CARSRAFF,TGCGCCAGGTCGCGAGCTTTCTTT
TRBV28,few,TRBJ1-5,NA,CANSGGGSYEPQHF,TGTGCCAACTCGGGGGGGGGGAGTTATGAACCCCAGCATTTT
TRBV20-1,NA,TRBJ2-4,TRBD2,CSARDRAGGPMGAKNIQYF,TGCAGTGCTAGAGATAGGGCGGGAGGGCCCATGGGGGCCAAAAACATTCAGTACTTC
TRBV7-9,many,TRBJ2-7,TRBD2,CASSYRTSGTYEQYF,TGTGCCAGCAGTTATAGGACTAGCGGGACCTACGAGCAGTACTTC
TRBV18,NA,TRBJ2-1,TRBD1,CASLTGPYNEQFF,TGTGCCAGCTTGACAGGGCCCTACAATGAGCAGTTCTTC
TRBV28,few,TRBJ2-7,NA,CASSGINEQYF,TGTGCCAGCAGTGGGATAAACGAGCAGTACTTC
TRBV5-6,NA,TRBJ2-7,TRBD1,CASSFTGTGSNEQYF,TGTGCCAGCAGCTTCACCGGGACAGGGTCTAACGAGCAGTACTTC
TRBV10-3,NA,TRBJ1-5,TRBD1,CAISESAGGRQPQHF,TGTGCCATCAGTGAGTCGGCAGGGGGTCGGCAGCCCCAGCATTTT
TRBV7-2,medium-sized,TRBJ2-2,NA,CASSRSRGDGELFF,TGTGCCAGCAGCAGATCTAGGGGGGACGGGGAGCTGTTTTTT
TRBV20-1,NA,TRBJ1-4,TRBD1,CSAAGTGGIGGNEKLFF,TGTAGTGCAGCGGGGACAGGGGGCATCGGGGGAAATGAAAAACTGTTTTTT
TRBV5-1,many,TRBJ2-7,NA,CASSFGPGNSYEQYF,TGCGCCAGCAGCTTTGGCCCCGGGAACTCCTACGAGCAGTACTTC
TRBV7-7,many,TRBJ2-5,NA,CASSLGGPNQETQYF,TGTGCTAGCAGCTTAGGGGGACCGAATCAAGAGACCCAGTACTTC
TRBV19,many,TRBJ2-1,TRBD2,CASSKGKGTSLNEQFF,TGTGCCAGTAGTAAAGGGAAGGGGACTAGCCTGAATGAGCAGTTCTTC
TRBV12-3/TRBV12-4,many,TRBJ2-7,NA,CASRRGTDGAYEQYF,TGTGCCAGCAGACGAGGAACGGATGGGGCCTACGAGCAGTACTTC
TRBV19,few,TRBJ1-2,NA,CASSIGGSGYTF,TGTGCCAGTAGTATAGGAGGGTCTGGCTACACCTTC
TRBV6-6,many,TRBJ2-2,TRBD2,CASSPPLAGGSPGELFF,TGTGCCAGCAGCCCCCCCCTAGCGGGGGGGTCCCCCGGGGAGCTGTTTTTT
TRBV30,many,TRBJ2-7,NA,CAWSVGLFPGLPSEQYF,TGTGCCTGGAGTGTGGGCCTTTTCCCGGGACTTCCCAGCGAGCAGTACTTC
TRBV7-9,few,TRBJ2-1,TRBD2,CASSPRLATYEQFF,TGTGCCAGCAGCCCCCGACTAGCGACTTATGAGCAGTTCTTC
TRBV7-2,many,TRBJ2-7,TRBD2,CATTAGGASEQYF,TGTGCCACCACAGCGGGGGGGGCGAGTGAGCAGTACTTC
TRBV28,many,TRBJ1-1,NA,CASSFWQPETGGLNTEAFF,TGTGCCAGCAGTTTCTGGCAGCCCGAGACGGGGGGCCTGAACACTGAAGCTTTCTTT
TRBV2,NA,TRBJ1-5,NA,CASRTRIRDTDQPQHF,TGTGCCAGCAGGACTAGAATCCGGGACACGGATCAGCCCCAGCATTTT
TRBV7-9,many,TRBJ2-5,TRBD1,CASSPTGSETQYF,TGTGCCAGCAGCCCGACAGGGTCAGAGACCCAGTACTTC
TRBV7-2,few,TRBJ1-6,NA,CASSQGRNNSPLHF,TGTGCCAGCAGCCAGGGACGGAATAATTCACCCCTCCACTTT
TRBV4-1,NA,TRBJ2-7,TRBD2,CASSQGGEGEQYF,TGCGCCAGCAGCCAAGGAGGGGAGGGAGAGCAGTACTTC
TRBV4-2,NA,TRBJ2-7,NA,CASSQDSQGYEQYF,TGTGCCAGCAGCCAAGATAGCCAGGGCTACGAGCAGTACTTC
TRBV5-6,many,TRBJ1-1,TRBD1,CASRLNPGQGVTEAFF,TGTGCCAGCAGATTAAACCCGGGACAGGGCGTCACTGAAGCTTTCTTT
TRBV19,few,TRBJ1-5,NA,CASSILSDNQPQHF,TGTGCCAGTAGTATTCTGAGCGACAATCAGCCCCAGCATTTT
TRBV7-6,many,TRBJ2-5,NA,CASSPPGTYDRETQYF,TGTGCCAGCAGCCCTCCCGGGACATACGACCGAGAGACCCAGTACTTC
TRBV6-4,NA,TRBJ2-7,TRBD1,CASSSISGTGSYEQYF,TGTGCCAGCAGTTCAATTTCCGGGACAGGGTCCTACGAGCAGTACTTC
TRBV30,NA,TRBJ2-2,NA,CAWTQQLSNTGELFF,TGTGCCTGGACTCAACAGCTATCGAACACCGGGGAGCTGTTTTTT
TRBV6-2/TRBV6-3,few,TRBJ1-1,NA,CASSYSGGETEAFF,TGTGCCAGCAGTTACTCTGGGGGGGAGACTGAAGCTTTCTTT
TRBV20-1,NA,TRBJ2-1,NA,CSARDWGHEQFF,TGCAGTGCTAGAGATTGGGGTCATGAGCAGTTCTTC
TRBV11-2,many,TRBJ1-1,NA,CASSPEQRARGSEAFF,TGTGCCAGCAGCCCCGAACAGCGGGCCAGGGGATCTGAAGCTTTCTTT
TRBV24-1,NA,TRBJ2-2,NA,CATMTPRNTGELFF,TGTGCCACCATGACACCTAGGAACACCGGGGAGCTGTTTTTT
TRBV20-1,many,TRBJ2-7,TRBD2,CSARDSGGPYEQYF,TGCAGTGCTAGAGATTCGGGAGGGCCGTATGAGCAGTACTTC
TRBV20-1,few,TRBJ1-1,NA,CSATQGNTEAFF,TGCAGTGCTACACAGGGGAACACTGAAGCTTTCTTT
TRBV7-2,medium-sized,TRBJ2-7,TRBD2,CASSLVLAGWEQYF,TGTGCCAGCAGCTTAGTCCTAGCGGGGTGGGAGCAGTACTTC
TRBV10-3,NA,TRBJ1-1,NA,CASGGAYTEAFF,TGTGCCTCTGGGGGGGCTTACACTGAAGCTTTCTTT
TRBV6-2/TRBV6-3,few,TRBJ2-7,TRBD2,CASTPLPGLAVPSYEQYF,TGTGCCAGCACCCCTCTACCGGGACTAGCCGTGCCATCATACGAGCAGTACTTC
TRBV19,NA,TRBJ2-3,TRBD1,CASSKDRGLPDTQYF,TGTGCCAGTAGTAAGGACAGGGGTCTGCCAGATACGCAGTATTTT
TRBV19,many,TRBJ2-1,NA,CASSILRDSYNEQFF,TGTGCCAGTAGTATCTTGCGGGATTCCTACAATGAGCAGTTCTTC